This entry lists 10 T cell receptor beta chains sequenced from one sample in a study of T cells in Graves' hyperthyroidism and ophthalmopathy. Amplification of TCR beta CDR3 regions was performed using RNA transcripts as template. Initially, a first-round RT-PCR of the TCR CDR3 employed the HTBI primer set. One entry per CDR3 protein results from TCRdb running MiXCR on the multiplex PCR reads. The sample includes hundreds of thousands of distinct CDR3 sequences, more than 14% seen only once; the top ten take around 13%. What was sequenced was blood. The receptors were sampled from a woman in her fifties or sixties with Graves' ophthalmopathy.

This clonotype came up many times. The J gene is TRBJ2-7, the V gene TRBV12-3 or TRBV12-4; 12 nucleotides agree with TRBD2. CDR3 length: 13 residues. V lost 7 bases and J lost 5; bases outside the gene matches: 3. CDR3 residues: CASKTSGSHEQYF. For the CDR3, the DNA is TGTGCCAGCAAGACTAGCGGGAGCCACGAGCAGTACTTC.

This clonotype was counted many times. The V gene is TRBV29-1, the J gene TRBJ2-1, with 7 bases identical to TRBD2. The CDR3 runs 14 residues. Per germline, CDR1 SQVTM and CDR2 ANQGSEA. With 7 bases clipped from V and 2 bases from J, the junction kept 8 bases outside the gene matches. CDR3 loop: CSALSGPAYNEQFF. The CDR3, as DNA: TGCAGCGCCCTTAGCGGGCCTGCCTACAATGAGCAGTTCTTC.

This clonotype was detected only a few times. J is TRBJ2-1 and V is TRBV15; 10 bases line up with TRBD2. The germline gives CDR1 LNHNV, CDR2 YYDKDF (reference sequence). Trimming cost V 7 bases and J 4 bases; bases outside gene matches: 7. The CDR3 is made up of 15 amino acids. CDR3 in DNA: TGTGCCACCACCTCAGGACTAGCGGTTTACAATGAGCAGTTCTTC. This translates into CATTSGLAVYNEQFF.

This clonotype was picked up one time. A clone one base away is much larger, so this may be a read error. V gene TRBV30 combines with J gene TRBJ1-3; D is ambiguous. V was shortened by 4 bases and J by 4 bases, with 5 bases between the two germline ends. Germline V lookup: CDR1 GTSNPN, CDR2 SVGIG (reference sequence). The length of the CDR3 is 11 residues. CDR3 amino acids: CAWTNGNTIYF. CDR3 sequence (DNA): TGTGCCTGGACGAACGGAAACACCATATATTTT.

V is TRBV6-1 and J is TRBJ2-1, with D perhaps TRBD1 (6 bases). Trimming took off 7 bases at V and 6 bases at J, with 16 bases between the two ends. The germline V gene has CDR1 MNHNS and CDR2 SASEGT. The CDR3 length is 14 residues. The DNA for the CDR3 is TGTGCCAGCACCCCGGCAGGGGATCGCAATGAGCAGTTCTTC. This gives the protein CASTPAGDRNEQFF.

This clonotype was seen only a few times. V usage is TRBV6-6 and J usage is TRBJ1-5, with a tentative D call TRBD1 (5 bases). The V end lost 0 bases, the J end lost 0 bases, and 9 bases lay between the germline ends. CDR1 and CDR2 (germline): MNHNY, SVGAGI (reference sequence). This CDR3 is built from 16 residues. The CDR3 DNA sequence: TGTGCCAGCAGTTACTCGATCGGACATAGCAATCAGCCCCAGCATTTT. Its translation is CASSYSIGHSNQPQHF.

This clonotype appeared many times. The chain couples TRBV7-2 to TRBJ2-7, with a weak D call TRBD1 (6 bases). The V end was cut by 4 bases, the J end by 2 bases, with 12 bases between. Per germline, CDR1 SGHTA and CDR2 FQGNSA. The CDR3 loop spans 14 amino acids. The CDR3 here is CASSSPGQAYEQYF. The DNA of the CDR3 is TGTGCCAGCAGCTCCCCGGGACAAGCCTACGAGCAGTACTTC.

The genes are TRBV12-3 or TRBV12-4 and TRBJ2-7; D is unclear. The V and J ends lost 3 bases and 0 bases respectively, with 9 bases between them. The CDR3 extends over 14 amino acids. For the CDR3, the DNA is TGTGCCAGCAGTTTGAACGCGAACTCCTACGAGCAGTACTTC. It yields the protein CASSLNANSYEQYF.

This clonotype was seen at least ten times. V usage is TRBV9 and J usage is TRBJ1-2, with D unresolved. In germline, CDR1 is SGDLS, CDR2 YYNGEE. The ends were cut back, 0 bases at V and 3 bases at J, with 6 bases in the middle. CDR3 size: 13 residues. This chain's CDR3 is CASSVGQDYGYTF. In DNA, the CDR3 is TGTGCCAGCAGCGTAGGGCAGGACTATGGCTACACCTTC.

There are many counts of this clonotype. The rearrangement uses TRBV7-3 and TRBJ2-2; TRBD1 matches at 9 bases. Trimming cost V 5 bases and J 5 bases; bases outside gene matches: 9. Germline CDR1 reads SGHTA; CDR2 reads FQGTGA. The CDR3 sequence is 16 residues long. The CDR3 DNA reads as TGTGCCAGCAGCCTAAACCGGGACAGGGTGACCGGGGAGCTGTTTTTT. The encoded protein is CASSLNRDRVTGELFF.